These 25 T cell receptor beta chains originate from one sample sequenced in a study of blood T cell repertoires in COVID-19 (dated by TCRdb to the early 2020s). Libraries were made using the immunoSEQ multiplex PCR assay. TCRdb's version of the immuneACCESS table is confined to in-frame rearrangements and falls short of the full clone set. An unresolved V gene accounts for under half of the shortfall where checked; the remainder is of unknown origin. The sample table contains around 50,000 clones; only one count was recorded for more than 75% of them. The ten largest clonotypes hold around 4.5% of the sample. The material sequenced was peripheral blood. The origin of the receptors is a man between 40 and 49 years old with active COVID-19.

The V call is TRBV12-3 or TRBV12-4, the J call TRBJ2-7; D gene uncertain. V shed 5 bases and J shed 3 bases, with 8 bases lying between them. There are 12 residues in the CDR3. The CDR3 spells CASSQALYEQYF. CDR3 coding DNA: TGTGCCAGCAGTCAGGCCCTCTACGAGCAGTACTTC.

Here the CDR3 DNA reads TGTGCCAGCAGTTTCCGGGAGGGGGCAGGTGGCTACACCTTC. This sequence encodes CASSFREGAGGYTF. The V and J genes are TRBV27 and TRBJ1-2; 7 nucleotides match TRBD1. With 3 bases clipped from V and 7 bases from J, the junction kept 8 bases outside the gene matches. Germline assignment: CDR1 MNHEY and CDR2 SMNVEV (reference sequence). CDR3 size: 14 residues.

The count of this clone is one. J is TRBJ1-1 and V is TRBV29-1; no clear D. The V gene's germline CDR1 is SQVTM and CDR2 ANQGSEA. V lost 5 bases, J lost 8 bases, and 18 bases lay in between. The CDR3 covers 13 residues. The CDR3 nucleotides read TGCAGCGTTCTCCCGGGAGGCGGTCCCGAAGCTTTCTTT. Its translation: CSVLPGGGPEAFF.

The genes are TRBV27 and TRBJ2-7; 9 positions agree with TRBD1. CDR1 and CDR2 from the germline V gene are MNHEY and SMNVEV (reference sequence). Trimming at V came to 7 bases and at J to 4 bases, leaving 5 bases not matched to a gene. This CDR3 has 13 amino acids. The CDR3 protein is CASTGTGLYEQYF. The CDR3 DNA sequence: TGTGCCAGCACGGGGACAGGGCTATACGAGCAGTACTTC.

The chain uses TRBV9 and TRBJ2-6, with 8 bases matching TRBD1. The CDR3 sequence is 17 residues long. V gave up 4 bases and J gave up 0 bases; unmatched junction bases: 6. Germline values: CDR1 SGDLS, CDR2 YYNGEE. The CDR3 sequence: CASSFTTGGSGANVLTF. CDR3 bases: TGTGCCAGCAGCTTTACAACAGGGGGCTCTGGGGCCAACGTCCTGACTTTC.

In DNA form, the CDR3 reads TGTGCCAGCACGAGCCCGACCTACGAGCAGTACTTC. Its protein product is CASTSPTYEQYF. V is TRBV6-5 and J is TRBJ2-7; the D is unclear. CDR1 and CDR2 (germline): MNHEY, SVGAGI. CDR3 size: 12 residues. V shed 7 bases and J shed 2 bases, with 9 bases lying between them.

J is TRBJ2-7 and V is TRBV5-5; D not certain. The CDR3 has 15 residues. V was trimmed by 2 bases and J by 4 bases, leaving 16 bases between them. Per the germline V gene, CDR1 is SGHKS and CDR2 is YYEKEE (reference sequence). CDR3 loop: CASSLGLRGGYEQYF. As DNA, the CDR3 is TGTGCCAGCAGCTTAGGTCTCCGCGGCGGTTACGAGCAGTACTTC.

The chain employs TRBV6-2 or TRBV6-3 and TRBJ1-5; D is perhaps TRBD1 (5 bases). The CDR3 is 14 amino acids. The germline gives CDR1 MNHEY, CDR2 SVGEGT. V lost 4 bases to trimming and J lost 6 bases, with 13 bases between them. DNA for the CDR3: TGTGCCAGCAGTTCTGACAGATTCCCTCAGCCCCAGCATTTT. Its protein product is CASSSDRFPQPQHF.

The sample holds one count of this clone. The chain has TRBV18 and TRBJ2-1; 9 nucleotides line up with TRBD1. CDR1 is KGHSH, CDR2 LQKENI, per germline. The CDR3 has 15 amino acids. V gave up 1 base and J gave up 5 bases; unmatched junction bases: 3. The CDR3 bases are TGTGCCAGCTCACCACTGACAGGGGGGGACAATGAGCAGTTCTTC. Its protein is CASSPLTGGDNEQFF. Complete variable domain (other parts from reference TRBV18 and TRBJ2-1): NAGVMQNPRHLVRRRGQEARLRCSPMKGHSHVYWYRQLPEEGLKFMVYLQKENIIDESGMPKERFSAEFPKEGPSILRIQQVVRGDSAAYFCASSPLTGGDNEQFFGPGTRLTVL.

The chain combines TRBV28 with TRBJ1-2; maybe TRBD1 (6 bases). The V gene's germline CDR1 is MDHEN and CDR2 SYDVKM. This CDR3 is built from 14 residues. Between the trimmed V and J ends, which lost 4 bases and 8 bases, there was a span of 17 bases. CDR3 bases: TGTGCCAGCAGTTCCCCAACAGGGCTGGAAGGCTACACCTTC. The encoded protein is CASSSPTGLEGYTF.

This chain joins TRBV30 and TRBJ2-3, with 12 bases fitting TRBD2. The V segment lost 2 bases and the J segment 4 bases; nucleotides outside the gene matches: 10. The CDR3 length is 17 residues. CDR1 GTSNPN and CDR2 SVGIG come from the germline V gene (reference sequence). The CDR3 is CAWSPVLAGGSADTQYF. In DNA, the CDR3 is TGTGCCTGGAGTCCCGTACTAGCGGGAGGTTCGGCAGATACGCAGTATTTT.

V and J are TRBV4-1 and TRBJ2-7; TRBD2 aligns across 7 bases. This CDR3 is built from 16 residues. With 4 bases clipped from V and 2 bases from J, the junction kept 11 bases outside the gene matches. The germline gives CDR1 MGHRA, CDR2 YSYEKL. CDR3 in DNA: TGCGCCAGCAGCCCCCTCGCCGGACTAGTGGCCTACGAGCAGTACTTC. Translating it yields CASSPLAGLVAYEQYF.

In nucleotides, the CDR3 is TGCGCCAGCAGCTACTCAGACGGCGGGAGGGCCACAGATACGCAGTATTTT. Translated, it gives CASSYSDGGRATDTQYF. The genes are TRBV4-1 and TRBJ2-3; 9 bases agree with TRBD2. The CDR3 sequence is 17 residues long. Trimming at V came to 5 bases and at J to 2 bases, leaving 11 bases not matched to a gene. The germline CDR1 and CDR2 sequences are MGHRA and YSYEKL.

This chain uses TRBV6-6 with TRBJ2-1; TRBD2 matches 9 bases. Germline CDR1 reads MNHNY; CDR2 reads SVGAGI (reference sequence). This CDR3 has 16 amino acids. J was trimmed by 7 bases and V by 2 bases; bases with no gene match: 9. The CDR3: CASSYPWTSDRNEQFF. The CDR3 coding sequence is TGTGCCAGCAGTTACCCTTGGACTAGCGATAGGAATGAGCAGTTCTTC.

The J gene is TRBJ1-2, the V gene TRBV7-2; TRBD1 agrees at 7 bases. Germline V gene sequence: CDR1 SGHTA, CDR2 FQGNSA. J gave up 4 bases and V 6 bases, and 14 bases lay outside the gene matches. CDR3 length equals 16 residues. CDR3 sequence: CASRQTTGLFGYGYTF. The CDR3 DNA is TGTGCCAGCAGGCAAACGACAGGGCTATTTGGCTATGGCTACACCTTC.

The V and J genes are TRBV9 and TRBJ2-7; 9 bases agree with TRBD1. The CDR3 has 12 amino acids. Looked up from germline, CDR1 is SGDLS and CDR2 is YYNGEE. Trimming took 2 bases from V and 6 from J; bases not matched to a gene: 0. The CDR3 loop reads CASSVDRGEQYF. CDR3 DNA: TGTGCCAGCAGCGTGGACAGGGGCGAGCAGTACTTC.

J is TRBJ1-2 and V is TRBV5-4; the match to TRBD1 covers 8 bases. The CDR3 loop spans 13 amino acids. In germline, CDR1 is SGHNT, CDR2 YYREEE (reference sequence). V gave up 4 bases and J gave up 8 bases; unmatched junction bases: 7. The CDR3 DNA reads TGTGCCAGCAGCCAGGACAGGGCAAGAGGCTACACCTTC. It translates to CASSQDRARGYTF. Full variable domain (rest looked up from reference TRBV5-4 and TRBJ1-2): ETGVTQSPTHLIKTRGQQVTLRCSSQSGHNTVSWYQQALGQGPQFIFQYYREEENGRGNFPPRFSGLQFPNYSSELNVNALELDDSALYLCASSQDRARGYTFGSGTRLTVV.

The chain joins TRBV28 to TRBJ1-2; TRBD1 agrees at 8 bases. V was pared by 6 bases and J by 10 bases, with 10 bases of the junction left unmatched. The length of the CDR3 is 13 residues. Germline V gene lookup returns CDR1 MDHEN and CDR2 SYDVKM. CDR3 nucleotide sequence: TGTGCCAGCAGATATCCGGGACAGGCAATCTACACCTTC. Translated: CASRYPGQAIYTF.

The chain recombines TRBV24-1 with TRBJ2-5, with D perhaps matching TRBD1 (7 bases). The CDR3 spans 15 residues. The germline V gene has CDR1 KGHDR and CDR2 SFDVKD. With 5 bases removed from V and 2 bases from J, the gap between germline ends came to 14 bases. The CDR3 DNA follows: TGTGCCACCAGTGGGAGGGGACAGTCACAAGAGACCCAGTACTTC. Its translation is CATSGRGQSQETQYF.

The chain links TRBV6-5 to TRBJ2-7; D may be TRBD2 (6 bases). The CDR3 contains 13 residues. Trimming pared 7 bases from V and 6 bases from J, leaving 16 bases between. Germline V gene data show CDR1 as MNHEY and CDR2 as SVGAGI. The DNA of the CDR3 is TGTGCCAGCAACTCCCCAGGGCGGGGCGAGCAGTACTTC. It specifies CASNSPGRGEQYF.

The chain carries TRBV7-2 and TRBJ2-3, with D uncertain. Germline V gene lookup returns CDR1 SGHTA and CDR2 FQGNSA. The CDR3 spans 15 residues. The V end was cut by 1 base, the J end by 0 bases, with 8 bases between. This CDR3 is CASSLVARSTDTQYF. CDR3 nucleotides: TGTGCCAGCAGCTTAGTGGCTAGGAGCACAGATACGCAGTATTTT.

The chain links TRBV11-2 to TRBJ2-1; 7 bases map to TRBD2. Germline V CDR1 and CDR2: SGHAT, FQNNGV. The J segment lost 11 bases and the V segment lost 0 bases, leaving 4 bases of the junction unmatched. This CDR3 has 13 residues. The CDR3 DNA reads TGTGCCAGCAGCTTAGACCTCGGGGGGAAGCAGTTCTTC. Encoded protein: CASSLDLGGKQFF. Full variable domain (missing parts from reference TRBV11-2 and TRBJ2-1): EAGVAQSPRYKIIEKRQSVAFWCNPISGHATLYWYQQILGQGPKLLIQFQNNGVVDDSQLPKDRFSAERLKGVDSTLKIQPAKLEDSAVYLCASSLDLGGKQFFGPGTRLTVL.

The table lists this clone with a count of one. The V call is TRBV5-4, the J call TRBJ2-3; 10 bases fit TRBD2. This CDR3 spans 15 amino acids. J was trimmed by 3 bases and V by 0 bases; bases with no gene match: 1. Germline CDR1 SGHNT, CDR2 YYREEE (reference sequence). The CDR3 DNA follows: TGTGCCAGCAGCTTGGGGACTAGCGGAACAGATACGCAGTATTTT. Amino acid sequence: CASSLGTSGTDTQYF.

The V and J genes are TRBV11-2 and TRBJ2-1, with 9 bases matching TRBD2. The CDR3 covers 16 residues. The germline gives CDR1 SGHAT, CDR2 FQNNGV. Trimming cost V 1 base and J 8 bases; bases outside gene matches: 9. The CDR3 here is CASSLAGGRALDEQFF. The DNA for the CDR3 is TGTGCCAGCAGCTTAGCGGGCGGGAGGGCCCTGGATGAGCAGTTCTTC.

This chain joins TRBV2 and TRBJ2-4; 8 bases match TRBD2. The CDR3 consists of 15 residues. The junction had 3 bases not matched to a gene; V was cut back by 5 bases and J by 0 bases. Germline V gene sequence: CDR1 SNHLY, CDR2 FYNNEI. The CDR3: CASSSGRLAKNIQYF. The CDR3 bases are TGTGCCAGCAGTAGCGGGAGACTAGCCAAAAACATTCAGTACTTC.